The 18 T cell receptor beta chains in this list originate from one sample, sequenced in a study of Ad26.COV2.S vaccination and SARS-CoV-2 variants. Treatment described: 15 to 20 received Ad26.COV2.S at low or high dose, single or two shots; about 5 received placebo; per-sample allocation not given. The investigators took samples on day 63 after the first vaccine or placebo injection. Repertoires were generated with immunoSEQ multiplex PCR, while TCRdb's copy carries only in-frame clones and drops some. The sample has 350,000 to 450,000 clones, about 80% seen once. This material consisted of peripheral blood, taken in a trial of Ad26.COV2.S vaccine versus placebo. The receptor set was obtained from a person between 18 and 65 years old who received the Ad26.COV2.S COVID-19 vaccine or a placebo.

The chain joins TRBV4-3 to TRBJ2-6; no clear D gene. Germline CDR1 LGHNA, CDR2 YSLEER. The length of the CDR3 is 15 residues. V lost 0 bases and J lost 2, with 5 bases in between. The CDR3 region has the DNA TGCGCCAGCAGCCAAGAAGGGACTGGGGCCAACGTCCTGACTTTC. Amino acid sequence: CASSQEGTGANVLTF.

The CDR3 sequence is CASSPIPGTYEQYF. CDR3 DNA: TGTGCCAGCAGCCCGATCCCGGGGACCTACGAGCAGTACTTC. This rearrangement joins TRBV5-6 to TRBJ2-7; possibly TRBD2 for D (5 bases). Germline values: CDR1 SGHDT, CDR2 YYEEEE. There are 14 residues in the CDR3. The germline V and J ends were trimmed by 4 bases and 2 bases, with 13 bases remaining between them. Full variable domain (rest looked up from reference TRBV5-6 and TRBJ2-7): DAGVTQSPTHLIKTRGQQVTLRCSPKSGHDTVSWYQQALGQGPQFIFQYYEEEERQRGNFPDRFSGHQFPNYSSELNVNALLLGDSALYLCASSPIPGTYEQYFGPGTRLTVT.

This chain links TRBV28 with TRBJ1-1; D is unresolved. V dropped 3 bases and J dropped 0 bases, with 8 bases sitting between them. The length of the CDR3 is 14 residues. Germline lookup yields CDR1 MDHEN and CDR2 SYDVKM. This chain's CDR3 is CASSLKRMNTEAFF. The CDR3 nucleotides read TGTGCCAGCAGTTTGAAACGGATGAACACTGAAGCTTTCTTT.

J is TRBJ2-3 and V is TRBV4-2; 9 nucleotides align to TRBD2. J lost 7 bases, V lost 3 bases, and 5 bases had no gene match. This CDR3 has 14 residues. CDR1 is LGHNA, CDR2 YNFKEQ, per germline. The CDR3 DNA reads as TGTGCCAGCAGCCAGGGACTAGCCTTAAATACGCAGTATTTT. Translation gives CASSQGLALNTQYF.

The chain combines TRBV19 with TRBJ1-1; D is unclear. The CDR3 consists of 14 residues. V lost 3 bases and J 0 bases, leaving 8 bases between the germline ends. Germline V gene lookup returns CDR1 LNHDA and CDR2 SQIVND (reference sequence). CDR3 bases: TGTGCCAGTAGTATGGTTACGATGAACACTGAAGCTTTCTTT. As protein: CASSMVTMNTEAFF.

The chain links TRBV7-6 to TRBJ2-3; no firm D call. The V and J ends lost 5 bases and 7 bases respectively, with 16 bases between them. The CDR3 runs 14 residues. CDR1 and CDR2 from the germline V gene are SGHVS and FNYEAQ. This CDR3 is CASSAGNTFYTQYF. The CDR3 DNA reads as TGTGCCAGCAGCGCCGGAAACACCTTCTATACGCAGTATTTT.

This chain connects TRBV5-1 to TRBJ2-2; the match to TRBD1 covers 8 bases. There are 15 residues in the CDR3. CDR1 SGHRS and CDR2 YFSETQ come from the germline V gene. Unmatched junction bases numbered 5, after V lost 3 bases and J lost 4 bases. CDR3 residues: CASSWRQGLTGELFF. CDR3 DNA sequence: TGCGCCAGCAGCTGGCGACAGGGGCTCACCGGGGAGCTGTTTTTT.

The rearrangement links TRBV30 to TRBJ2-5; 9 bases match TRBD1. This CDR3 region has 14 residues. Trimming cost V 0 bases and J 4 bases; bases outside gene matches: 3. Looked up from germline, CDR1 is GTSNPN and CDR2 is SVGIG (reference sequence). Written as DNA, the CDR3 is TGTGCCTGGAGTGTCACAGGGGGCGGAGAGACCCAGTACTTC. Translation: CAWSVTGGGETQYF. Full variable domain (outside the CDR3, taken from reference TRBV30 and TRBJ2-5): SQTIHQWPATLVQPVGSPLSLECTVEGTSNPNLYWYRQAAGRGLQLLFYSVGIGQISSEVPQNLSASRPQDRQFILSSKKLLLSDSGFYLCAWSVTGGGETQYFGPGTRLLVL.

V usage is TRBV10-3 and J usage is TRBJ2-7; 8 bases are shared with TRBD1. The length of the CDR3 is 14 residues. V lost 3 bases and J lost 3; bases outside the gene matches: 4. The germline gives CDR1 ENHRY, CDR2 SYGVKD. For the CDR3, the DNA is TGTGCCATCAGTGATCCGGACAGGGTCTACGAGCAGTACTTC. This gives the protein CAISDPDRVYEQYF.

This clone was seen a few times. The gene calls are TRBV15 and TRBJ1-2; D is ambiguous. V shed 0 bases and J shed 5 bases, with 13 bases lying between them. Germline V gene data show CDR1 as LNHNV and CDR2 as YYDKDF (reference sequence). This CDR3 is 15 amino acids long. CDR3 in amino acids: CATSRDGGGQYGYTF. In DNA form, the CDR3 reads TGTGCCACCAGCAGAGATGGCGGCGGGCAGTATGGCTACACCTTC. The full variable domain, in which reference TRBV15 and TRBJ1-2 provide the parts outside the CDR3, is DAMVIQNPRYQVTQFGKPVTLSCSQTLNHNVMYWYQQKSSQAPKLLFHYYDKDFNNEADTPDNFQSRRPNTSFCFLDIRSPGLGDTAMYLCATSRDGGGQYGYTFGSGTRLTVV.

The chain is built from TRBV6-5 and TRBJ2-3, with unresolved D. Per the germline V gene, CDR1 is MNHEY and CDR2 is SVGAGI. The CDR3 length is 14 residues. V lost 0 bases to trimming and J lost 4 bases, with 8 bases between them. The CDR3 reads CASSYSARPDTQYF. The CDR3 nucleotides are TGTGCCAGCAGTTACTCGGCTAGACCAGATACGCAGTATTTT.

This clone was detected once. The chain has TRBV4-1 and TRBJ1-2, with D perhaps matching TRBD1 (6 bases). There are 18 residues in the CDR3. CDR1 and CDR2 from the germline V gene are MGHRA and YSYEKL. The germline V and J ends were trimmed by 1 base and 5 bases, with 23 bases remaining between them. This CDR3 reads CASSQGVQGDTRVYGYTF. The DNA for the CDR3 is TGCGCCAGCAGCCAAGGGGTACAGGGAGATACCCGAGTTTATGGCTACACCTTC.

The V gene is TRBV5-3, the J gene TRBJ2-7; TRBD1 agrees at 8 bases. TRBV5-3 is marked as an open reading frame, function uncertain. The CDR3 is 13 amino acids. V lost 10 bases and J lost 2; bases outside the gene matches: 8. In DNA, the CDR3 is TGTGCCCCCCCGGGACAGGACCCCTACGAGCAGTACTTC. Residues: CAPPGQDPYEQYF.

The CDR3 DNA follows: TGTGCCAGCAGCCCGTACGGGATAGGTTACAATGAGCAGTTCTTC. Translating it yields CASSPYGIGYNEQFF. V gene TRBV6-5 combines with J gene TRBJ2-1, with D perhaps TRBD2 (5 bases). The CDR3 has 15 amino acids. Germline V gene lookup returns CDR1 MNHEY and CDR2 SVGAGI. V lost 6 bases to trimming and J lost 4 bases, with 16 bases between them.

The CDR3 coding sequence is TGTGCCAGCAGTGAATGGGGGAAGAACACTGAAGCTTTCTTT. It yields the protein CASSEWGKNTEAFF. The chain links TRBV25-1 to TRBJ1-1; a weak D match, TRBD1 (5 bases). Germline CDR1 and CDR2: MGHDK and SYGVNS. V was pared by 1 base and J by 1 base, with 7 bases between. This CDR3 comprises 14 residues. Combining the CDR3 with reference TRBV25-1 and TRBJ1-1 gives the whole variable domain EADIYQTPRYLVIGTGKKITLECSQTMGHDKMYWYQQDPGMELHLIHYSYGVNSTEKGDLSSESTVSRIRTEHFPLTLESARPSHTSQYLCASSEWGKNTEAFFGQGTRLTVV.

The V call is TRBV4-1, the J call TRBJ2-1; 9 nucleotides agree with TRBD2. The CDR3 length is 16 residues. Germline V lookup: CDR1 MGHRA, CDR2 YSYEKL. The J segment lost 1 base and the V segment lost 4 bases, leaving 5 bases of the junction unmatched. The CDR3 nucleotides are TGCGCCAGCAGCCCCAGGAGCGGGAGGTCCTACAATGAGCAGTTCTTC. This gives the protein CASSPRSGRSYNEQFF.

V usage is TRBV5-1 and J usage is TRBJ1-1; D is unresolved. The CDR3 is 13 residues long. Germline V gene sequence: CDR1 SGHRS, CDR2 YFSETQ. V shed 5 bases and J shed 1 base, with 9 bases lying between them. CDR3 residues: CASRIQENTEAFF. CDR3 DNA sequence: TGCGCCAGCAGGATCCAGGAGAACACTGAAGCTTTCTTT. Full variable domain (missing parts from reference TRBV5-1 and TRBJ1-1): KAGVTQTPRYLIKTRGQQVTLSCSPISGHRSVSWYQQTPGQGLQFLFEYFSETQRNKGNFPGRFSGRQFSNSRSEMNVSTLELGDSALYLCASRIQENTEAFFGQGTRLTVV.

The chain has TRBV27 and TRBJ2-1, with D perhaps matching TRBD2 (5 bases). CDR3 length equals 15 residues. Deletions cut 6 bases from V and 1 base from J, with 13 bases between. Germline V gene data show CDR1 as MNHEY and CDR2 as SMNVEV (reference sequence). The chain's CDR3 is CASRISGDSYNEQFF. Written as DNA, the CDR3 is TGTGCCAGCAGAATTTCCGGGGATTCCTACAATGAGCAGTTCTTC.